The 27 T cell receptor beta chains below come from one sample, sequenced in a study of T cell responses to AZD1222 COVID-19 vaccine. Assay: immunoSEQ multiplex PCR; the TCRdb copy retains only in-frame clones and omits some. The sample consists of roughly 120,000 clones, around 87% of them appearing once. The sequenced sample was peripheral blood, obtained 28 days after the second AZD1222 dose. The origin of the receptors is an adult who received the AZD1222 COVID-19 vaccine.

This clone was picked up one time. The rearrangement links TRBV4-1 to TRBJ1-3; D remains unclear. CDR1 is MGHRA, CDR2 YSYEKL, per germline. The CDR3 runs 14 residues. The V gene lost 3 bases and the J gene lost 4 bases, with 10 bases spanning the gap. As DNA, the CDR3 is TGCGCCAGCAGCCAGCCCATCGAAGGAAACACCATATATTTT. Amino acid sequence: CASSQPIEGNTIYF.

Concerning this clone: The sample carries other DNA sequences with the same CDR3. J is TRBJ2-2 and V is TRBV12-3 or TRBV12-4; no clear D gene. The V and J ends lost 1 base and 5 bases respectively, with 5 bases between them. The CDR3 totals 13 residues. The CDR3 sequence is CASSLEGTGELFF. CDR3 coding DNA: TGTGCCAGCAGTTTAGAGGGAACCGGGGAGCTGTTTTTT.

The rearrangement uses TRBV29-1 and TRBJ2-7; TRBD2 aligns across 9 bases. The CDR3 length is 13 residues. V lost 4 bases, J lost 5 bases, and 6 bases stayed unmatched. The germline gives CDR1 SQVTM, CDR2 ANQGSEA. CDR3 nucleotide sequence: TGCAGCGTTGGATTCCTAGCGGGGAACGAGCAGTACTTC. Amino acids: CSVGFLAGNEQYF.

V usage is TRBV7-9 and J usage is TRBJ1-1, with D perhaps TRBD1 (6 bases). The CDR3 contains 15 residues. The V end was cut by 5 bases, the J end by 4 bases, with 17 bases between. The germline CDR1 and CDR2 sequences are SEHNR and FQNEAQ (reference sequence). CDR3 DNA sequence: TGTGCCAGCAGCCAGAGGGGGATGATCGGCACTGAAGCTTTCTTT. This encodes CASSQRGMIGTEAFF.

Here the CDR3 reads CASTPGWGAHGYTF. The CDR3 nucleotides read TGTGCCAGCACTCCGGGTTGGGGGGCTCATGGCTACACCTTC. The rearrangement links TRBV27 to TRBJ1-2, with D possibly TRBD1 on 6 matching bases. V dropped 7 bases and J dropped 6 bases, with 18 bases sitting between them. Germline V lookup: CDR1 MNHEY, CDR2 SMNVEV (reference sequence). This CDR3 is built from 14 residues.

V is TRBV4-3 and J is TRBJ2-5; 7 positions match TRBD2. Germline-derived CDR1 and CDR2 are LGHNA and YSLEER. The CDR3 spans 15 residues. V shed 0 bases, J shed 5 bases, and the junction held 6 bases outside the gene matches. In DNA form, the CDR3 reads TGCGCCAGCAGCCAAGATGAGACTAGCTCGGAGACCCAGTACTTC. Translation: CASSQDETSSETQYF.

The chain joins TRBV4-3 to TRBJ2-3; TRBD2 matches at 8 bases. Trimming cost V 0 bases and J 0 bases; bases outside gene matches: 8. CDR3 length: 18 residues. Germline CDR1 and CDR2: LGHNA and YSLEER. CDR3 DNA: TGCGCCAGCAGCCAAGATACCAGCGGGGGCCCTAGCACAGATACGCAGTATTTT. Translated, it gives CASSQDTSGGPSTDTQYF.

J is TRBJ2-7 and V is TRBV21-1; the D call in the table, TRBD1, was not verified against the DNA. TRBV21-1 is recorded as a pseudogene. The CDR3 has 13 residues. CDR3 in DNA: TGTGCCAGCAGCAAAGCCGAGGGACAGGGGGAGTACTTC. Translating gives CASSKAEGQGEYF.

The chain uses TRBV10-2 and TRBJ2-7; 9 bases agree with TRBD1. This CDR3 comprises 14 residues. Looked up from germline, CDR1 is WSHSY and CDR2 is SAAADI. V was pared by 8 bases and J by 7 bases, with 12 bases of the junction left unmatched. The CDR3 DNA is TGCGCCAGCTCTCTCCCCGGGACAGGGAGTGAGCAGTACTTC. Translation: CASSLPGTGSEQYF.

J is TRBJ1-1 and V is TRBV4-1; D is undetermined. Germline assignment: CDR1 MGHRA and CDR2 YSYEKL. V gave up 4 bases and J gave up 7 bases, with 19 bases separating them. The CDR3 is 15 residues long. The CDR3 sequence: CASSRSSGGVNEAFF. The CDR3 coding sequence is TGCGCCAGCAGCCGGTCATCGGGTGGGGTCAATGAAGCTTTCTTT.

The rearrangement joins TRBV28 to TRBJ1-1; TRBD1 is a possible D gene (5 bases). V lost 5 bases to trimming and J lost 5 bases, with 18 bases between them. Germline CDR1 reads MDHEN; CDR2 reads SYDVKM. The CDR3 sequence is 15 residues long. The CDR3 reads CASSGVRHRGTEAFF. Here the CDR3 DNA reads TGTGCCAGCAGTGGAGTGCGACACCGGGGGACTGAAGCTTTCTTT.

This clone was observed a single time. The chain has TRBV5-1 and TRBJ2-2, with 8 bases matching TRBD1. From germline, CDR1 is SGHRS and CDR2 YFSETQ. The CDR3 contains 16 residues. V lost 1 base, J lost 5 bases, and 7 bases stayed unmatched. The CDR3 nucleotides read TGCGCCAGCAGCTTGCTCGGACAGGGTGGAACCGGGGAGCTGTTTTTT. It yields the protein CASSLLGQGGTGELFF.

V is TRBV5-1 and J is TRBJ1-2; TRBD1 aligns across 7 bases. The CDR3 is 15 amino acids. CDR1 is SGHRS and CDR2 is YFSETQ in the germline V gene. The V gene end was trimmed by 3 bases and the J gene end by 0 bases; junction bases not matched to a gene: 5. The CDR3 loop is CASSSQGDSNYGYTF. DNA for the CDR3: TGCGCCAGCAGCTCCCAGGGGGATTCTAACTATGGCTACACCTTC.

The genes are TRBV6-1 and TRBJ1-6; D unresolved. This CDR3 is 14 amino acids long. Germline CDR1 is MNHNS and CDR2 is SASEGT. V lost 1 base, J lost 8 bases, and 9 bases lay in between. CDR3 nucleotides: TGTGCCAGCAGTGAAGGGCAGGCCTATTCACCCCTCCACTTT. This sequence encodes CASSEGQAYSPLHF.

The chain couples TRBV9 to TRBJ1-1; the D is unclear. This CDR3 region has 14 residues. The V gene's germline CDR1 is SGDLS and CDR2 YYNGEE. V was trimmed by 0 bases and J by 0 bases, leaving 6 bases between them. CDR3 region: CASSVAGLNTEAFF. The CDR3, as DNA: TGTGCCAGCAGCGTAGCGGGGTTGAACACTGAAGCTTTCTTT.

The chain joins TRBV9 to TRBJ1-5; D is ambiguous. Per germline, CDR1 SGDLS and CDR2 YYNGEE. This CDR3 has 13 residues. V lost 3 bases to trimming and J lost 4 bases, with 8 bases between them. CDR3 loop: CASSGTENQPQHF. As DNA, the CDR3 is TGTGCCAGCAGCGGTACAGAGAATCAGCCCCAGCATTTT.

This rearrangement joins TRBV18 to TRBJ2-1; possible D gene TRBD1, 5 bases. Germline CDR1 KGHSH, CDR2 LQKENI. The CDR3 spans 14 residues. V lost 3 bases, J lost 9 bases, and 15 bases lay in between. CDR3 nucleotide sequence: TGTGCCAGCTCACCGCAATTAGGGGAAAGTGAGCAGTTCTTC. As protein: CASSPQLGESEQFF.

The rearrangement joins TRBV18 to TRBJ1-1; D is unresolved. Trimming took off 5 bases at V and 1 base at J, with 11 bases between the two ends. The CDR3 loop spans 14 amino acids. Per germline, CDR1 KGHSH and CDR2 LQKENI. The CDR3 DNA reads TGTGCCAGCTCATCTTCCGCCTCGAACACTGAAGCTTTCTTT. Encoded protein: CASSSSASNTEAFF.

The V call is TRBV9, the J call TRBJ2-2; the match to TRBD2 covers 9 bases. V gave up 2 bases and J gave up 4 bases; unmatched junction bases: 6. The germline V gene has CDR1 SGDLS and CDR2 YYNGEE. The CDR3 is 16 amino acids. Here the CDR3 DNA reads TGTGCCAGCAGCGTTCAAGCGGGGGGCGTCACCGGGGAGCTGTTTTTT. This gives the protein CASSVQAGGVTGELFF.

The chain joins TRBV29-1 to TRBJ1-2, with D uncertain. The germline V gene encodes CDR1 SQVTM and CDR2 ANQGSEA. Trimming pared 3 bases from V and 3 bases from J, leaving 8 bases between. The CDR3 is 12 residues long. The CDR3 sequence: CSVDGDHYGYTF. The CDR3 coding sequence is TGCAGCGTTGATGGAGACCACTATGGCTACACCTTC.

In this sample, this clone turned up once. The chain links TRBV20-1 to TRBJ1-5; D is unclear. V was clipped by 3 bases and J by 0 bases, with 9 bases between them. The length of the CDR3 is 14 residues. The germline V gene has CDR1 DFQATT and CDR2 SNEGSKA (reference sequence). CDR3 residues: CSASPVYSNQPQHF. The CDR3 nucleotides are TGCAGTGCTAGTCCAGTCTATAGCAATCAGCCCCAGCATTTT.

The chain employs TRBV28 and TRBJ1-4; D is unresolved. V lost 5 bases and J lost 4, with 11 bases in between. CDR3 length: 14 amino acids. The germline V gene has CDR1 MDHEN and CDR2 SYDVKM. The CDR3 sequence: CASSPPSRNEKLFF. CDR3 coding DNA: TGTGCCAGCAGTCCCCCCAGCCGTAATGAAAAACTGTTTTTT.

The rearrangement links TRBV4-1 to TRBJ1-2, with D hard to call. CDR3 length equals 15 residues. Germline values: CDR1 MGHRA, CDR2 YSYEKL. Trimming shortened V by 1 base and J by 0 bases, and 9 bases separated the two germline ends. The CDR3 region has the DNA TGCGCCAGCAGCCAAGTACCATACGCTAACTATGGCTACACCTTC. This translates into CASSQVPYANYGYTF.

This clone was seen more than once but under ten times. V gene TRBV2 combines with J gene TRBJ2-7; the D gene is possibly TRBD2 (6 bases). Germline V gene data show CDR1 as SNHLY and CDR2 as FYNNEI. This CDR3 contains 14 residues. V was shortened by 3 bases and J by 6 bases, with 15 bases between the two germline ends. The CDR3 sequence is CASSDLTWGVEQYF. The CDR3 DNA follows: TGTGCCAGCAGTGACCTGACATGGGGGGTCGAGCAGTACTTC.

The chain is built from TRBV6-5 and TRBJ1-6, with 7 nucleotides matching TRBD1. Germline V gives CDR1 MNHEY, CDR2 SVGAGI. The CDR3 has 14 residues. Trimming cost V 6 bases and J 3 bases; bases outside gene matches: 2. CDR3 sequence reads: CASSRDSYNSPLHF. The DNA for the CDR3 is TGTGCCAGCAGCCGGGACAGCTATAATTCACCCCTCCACTTT.

The J gene is TRBJ2-1, the V gene TRBV30, with TRBD2 matching over 14 bases. Germline CDR1 reads GTSNPN; CDR2 reads SVGIG (reference sequence). V lost 1 base, J lost 10 bases, and 6 bases stayed unmatched. The CDR3 covers 15 residues. The CDR3 reads CAWSAGTSGGREQFF. CDR3 nucleotides: TGTGCCTGGAGTGCCGGGACTAGCGGGGGAAGAGAGCAGTTCTTC.

Comments on this clone: Different DNA sequences within this sample yield the same CDR3. The CDR3 coding sequence is TGTGCCAGCAGCTTGGGTGTTTATAATTCACCCCTCCACTTT. Translating gives CASSLGVYNSPLHF. The gene calls are TRBV7-3 and TRBJ1-6, with D hard to call. V lost 3 bases and J 4 bases, leaving 7 bases between the germline ends. CDR1 SGHTA and CDR2 FQGTGA come from the germline V gene. This CDR3 region has 14 residues.